This TCR beta chain comes out of a study of cytomegalovirus exposure and HLA in healthy donors. Study-level findings and limits: With high specificity and sensitivity, the classifier reportedly diagnosed cytomegalovirus status. The productive fraction for most TCR beta V segments was about 87% or about 30% in an earlier analysis.

About this clone: The antigen is undetermined.

PCR used 60 Vbeta primers and 13 Jbeta primers. As handled by the study authors: Later, 80 million or so unique TCR beta chains were counted in an analysis, and some 11 million of them were shared. TCRdb's copy holds only in-frame clones and misses some; the assay was immunoSEQ multiplex PCR. The DNA gave D and trimming, while V, J and clone size come from that table. Here the sample spans 140,000 to 150,000 clones, roughly 79% being singletons. The CDR3 totals 15 residues. The V end was cut by 5 bases, the J end by 1 base, with 12 bases between. Germline CDR1 SEHNR, CDR2 FQNEAQ (reference sequence). The gene calls are TRBV7-9 and TRBJ1-3; D is ambiguous. The clonotype comes from a woman in her forties in good health and CMV-seropositive. The sample was PBMCs. The CDR3 loop reads CASSPLLSSGNTIYF. The CDR3 DNA sequence: TGTGCCAGCAGCCCACTACTATCTTCTGGAAACACCATATATTTT.